This T cell receptor beta chain was documented in a study of shared clonotypes between healthy human individuals. Study summary: The study enrolled a couple of women and three men aged 18 to 49.

A CD45RA+ naive subset and a CD45RA-negative memory subset were split from CD4+ cells. Trimming removed 6 bases from V and 4 bases from J, with 10 bases in between. The CDR3 has 12 amino acids. In germline, CDR1 is SGHDN, CDR2 FVKESK. Sequenced by immunoSEQ multiplex PCR; TCRdb stores in-frame clones only, minus some. The sample lists 650,000 to 800,000 clones, roughly 72% occurring once. Sequencing used memory CD4+ T cells sorted from blood. Subset defined: CD45RA-negative fraction. The TCR was taken from a woman aged 30 to 39 in good health. This chain uses TRBV14 with TRBJ2-7; D gene ambiguous. This CDR3 reads CASSRYNYEQYF. Written as DNA, the CDR3 is TGTGCCAGCAGTCGATATAATTACGAGCAGTACTTC.